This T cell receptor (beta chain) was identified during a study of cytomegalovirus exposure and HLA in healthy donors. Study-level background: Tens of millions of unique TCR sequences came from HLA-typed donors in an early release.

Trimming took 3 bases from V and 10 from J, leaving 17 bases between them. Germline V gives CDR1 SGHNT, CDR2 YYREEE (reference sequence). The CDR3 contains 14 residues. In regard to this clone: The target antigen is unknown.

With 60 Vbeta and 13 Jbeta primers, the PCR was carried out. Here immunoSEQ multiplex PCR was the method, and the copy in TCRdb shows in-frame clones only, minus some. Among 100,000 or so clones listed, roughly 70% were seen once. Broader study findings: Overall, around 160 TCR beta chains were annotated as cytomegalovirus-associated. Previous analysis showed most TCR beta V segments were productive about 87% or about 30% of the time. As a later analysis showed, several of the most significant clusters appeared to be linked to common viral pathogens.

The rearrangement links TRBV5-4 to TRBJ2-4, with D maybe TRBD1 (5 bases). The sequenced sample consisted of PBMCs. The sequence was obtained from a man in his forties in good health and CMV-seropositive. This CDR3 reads CASSSGHQGTIQYF. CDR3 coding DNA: TGTGCCAGCAGCTCAGGACACCAGGGAACGATTCAGTACTTC.